The following is a T cell receptor (beta chain) sequence with its context. This entry comes from a study of cytomegalovirus exposure and HLA in healthy donors. Primers: 60 Vbeta forward and 13 Jbeta reverse. Only in-frame clones appear in the TCRdb table, and some are missing; sequencing was by immunoSEQ multiplex PCR. The repertoire holds some 140,000 clones, approximately 74% seen once, with about 3% in the top ten. The sequenced sample consisted of PBMCs. This sequence was found in a man aged 18 to 30 in good health and CMV-seronegative.

The CDR3 DNA is TGTGCCAGCAGCCCAGACGTGGGACAGGACCTACCGGCCGGCACTGAAGCTTTCTTT. Translation: CASSPDVGQDLPAGTEAFF. This chain links TRBV11-2 with TRBJ1-1, with 8 nucleotides matching TRBD1. CDR1 and CDR2 (germline): SGHAT, FQNNGV. The CDR3 is made up of 19 amino acids. Trimming cost V 5 bases and J 4 bases; bases outside gene matches: 21.